Shown below are 21 T cell receptor beta chains from a single sample sequenced in a study of blood T cell repertoires in COVID-19. The method was immunoSEQ multiplex PCR; TCRdb's version includes in-frame clones alone and lacks a portion of them. The sample lists around 420,000 clones, around 90% occurring once. Source material: PBMCs or T cells enriched from blood (not recorded which). Receptors originate from a woman aged 40 to 50 with acute COVID-19.

V and J are TRBV19 and TRBJ2-3, with 8 bases lining up with TRBD2. This CDR3 contains 14 residues. With V trimmed by 6 bases and J by 1 base, 3 bases remained unmatched. Germline CDR1 is LNHDA and CDR2 is SQIVND (reference sequence). The CDR3 DNA reads TGTGCCAGTAGCCCGGGGGGGGGCACAGATACGCAGTATTTT. This encodes CASSPGGGTDTQYF.

This chain uses TRBV25-1 with TRBJ1-2; no clear D. This CDR3 has 15 amino acids. The ends were cut back, 5 bases at V and 5 bases at J, with 18 bases in the middle. Per germline, CDR1 MGHDK and CDR2 SYGVNS. CDR3 sequence: CASSPPVAQSYGYTF. CDR3 bases: TGTGCCAGCAGTCCCCCCGTAGCCCAGTCATATGGCTACACCTTC.

The genes are TRBV9 and TRBJ1-3, with unresolved D. Germline CDR1 SGDLS, CDR2 YYNGEE. Trimming left V 2 bases short and J 4 bases short, with 13 bases between. The CDR3 contains 15 residues. The CDR3 loop is CASSVDGRSGNTIYF. The DNA of the CDR3 is TGTGCCAGCAGCGTTGATGGCAGGTCGGGAAACACCATATATTTT.

The V and J genes are TRBV25-1 and TRBJ2-4; D is possibly TRBD1 (6 bases). V was trimmed by 2 bases and J by 0 bases, leaving 14 bases between them. This CDR3 has 17 amino acids. The germline V gene has CDR1 MGHDK and CDR2 SYGVNS. CDR3 protein: CASSEQGNAIAKNIQYF. CDR3 DNA sequence: TGTGCCAGCAGTGAACAGGGGAACGCTATAGCCAAAAACATTCAGTACTTC. Supplemented by reference TRBV25-1 and TRBJ2-4, the full variable domain reads EADIYQTPRYLVIGTGKKITLECSQTMGHDKMYWYQQDPGMELHLIHYSYGVNSTEKGDLSSESTVSRIRTEHFPLTLESARPSHTSQYLCASSEQGNAIAKNIQYFGAGTRLSVL.

This clone was seen just once. The chain carries TRBV15 and TRBJ2-2; 8 nucleotides match TRBD1. The CDR3 has 15 amino acids. V trimming: 3 bases; J trimming: 5 bases; junction bases outside the gene matches: 5. Germline V lookup: CDR1 LNHNV, CDR2 YYDKDF (reference sequence). The CDR3 DNA reads TGTGCCACCAGCAGGGATACAGGGGGAACCGGGGAGCTGTTTTTT. This encodes CATSRDTGGTGELFF.

The J gene is TRBJ1-2, the V gene TRBV9; 10 nucleotides line up with TRBD1. V shed 4 bases, J shed 6 bases, and the junction held 9 bases outside the gene matches. The germline CDR1 and CDR2 sequences are SGDLS and YYNGEE. CDR3 length: 15 amino acids. The CDR3 region is CASSPEGQGLNGYTF. The CDR3 nucleotides are TGTGCCAGCAGCCCAGAGGGACAGGGGTTGAATGGCTACACCTTC.

The CDR3 region has the DNA TGTGCCAGCAGCAGAAGGGGGCGGGCAGATACGCAGTATTTT. Residues: CASSRRGRADTQYF. The chain recombines TRBV11-3 with TRBJ2-3; 7 nucleotides match TRBD1. This CDR3 is built from 14 residues. Germline V gene lookup returns CDR1 SGHNT and CDR2 YENEEA. Trimming cost V 5 bases and J 4 bases; bases outside gene matches: 6.

J is TRBJ1-3 and V is TRBV5-4; D is possibly TRBD1 (5 bases). V was clipped by 4 bases and J by 0 bases, with 14 bases between them. Germline V gene sequence: CDR1 SGHNT, CDR2 YYREEE (reference sequence). The length of the CDR3 is 16 residues. The CDR3 sequence is CASSQLQARSGNTIYF. In nucleotides, the CDR3 is TGTGCCAGCAGCCAGTTACAGGCCCGCTCTGGAAACACCATATATTTT.

This chain connects TRBV11-2 to TRBJ1-3; perhaps TRBD1 as D (5 bases). The CDR3 totals 15 residues. Germline V gene sequence: CDR1 SGHAT, CDR2 FQNNGV. V was cut by 5 bases and J by 6 bases, with 17 bases left in between. CDR3 bases: TGTGCCAGCAGCCTTTGGGGCAGGGAAACAAACACCATATATTTT. This gives the protein CASSLWGRETNTIYF.

The chain recombines TRBV19 with TRBJ1-1, with 8 bases matching TRBD1. There are 14 residues in the CDR3. J lost 7 bases, V lost 5 bases, and 9 bases had no gene match. CDR1 is LNHDA and CDR2 is SQIVND in the germline V gene (reference sequence). CDR3 sequence reads: CASSSRGTGGEAFF. The CDR3 DNA is TGTGCCAGTAGTTCAAGAGGGACAGGCGGTGAAGCTTTCTTT. Complete variable domain (other parts from reference TRBV19 and TRBJ1-1): DGGITQSPKYLFRKEGQNVTLSCEQNLNHDAMYWYRQDPGQGLRLIYYSQIVNDFQKGDIAEGYSVSREKKESFPLTVTSAQKNPTAFYLCASSSRGTGGEAFFGQGTRLTVV.

V usage is TRBV7-2 and J usage is TRBJ1-1, with D uncertain. The length of the CDR3 is 12 residues. Germline CDR1 SGHTA, CDR2 FQGNSA. V was trimmed by 2 bases and J by 9 bases, leaving 10 bases between them. CDR3 amino acids: CASSLNIAQAFF. CDR3 nucleotides: TGTGCCAGCAGCTTAAATATAGCCCAAGCTTTCTTT.

This clone was seen only once. The V gene is TRBV23-1, the J gene TRBJ1-1, with D perhaps matching TRBD1 (6 bases). TRBV23-1 is noted as an ORF with a role that remains uncertain. This CDR3 has 15 amino acids. With 2 bases removed from V and 0 bases from J, the gap between germline ends came to 10 bases. DNA of the CDR3: TGCGCCAGCAGTCAAGGTAACAGGGTGAACACTGAAGCTTTCTTT. Translation: CASSQGNRVNTEAFF.

This chain links TRBV19 with TRBJ2-7, with a tentative D call TRBD1 (6 bases). The germline V gene encodes CDR1 LNHDA and CDR2 SQIVND (reference sequence). The germline V and J ends were trimmed by 5 bases and 3 bases, with 14 bases remaining between them. The CDR3 consists of 14 residues. DNA of the CDR3: TGTGCCAGTAGTGCTAACCTACAGGGCTACGAGCAGTACTTC. This sequence encodes CASSANLQGYEQYF. Complete variable domain (other parts from reference TRBV19 and TRBJ2-7): DGGITQSPKYLFRKEGQNVTLSCEQNLNHDAMYWYRQDPGQGLRLIYYSQIVNDFQKGDIAEGYSVSREKKESFPLTVTSAQKNPTAFYLCASSANLQGYEQYFGPGTRLTVT.

The sample holds a few counts of this clone. The rearrangement links TRBV30 to TRBJ2-2; 7 bases map to TRBD2. CDR1 is GTSNPN, CDR2 SVGIG, per germline (reference sequence). The length of the CDR3 is 17 residues. V dropped 5 bases and J dropped 6; count of bases not matched to a gene: 18. The CDR3 protein is CAWGGYLPSGGAGELFF. The DNA for the CDR3 is TGTGCCTGGGGTGGCTACCTTCCTAGCGGTGGGGCCGGGGAGCTGTTTTTT.

J is TRBJ1-2 and V is TRBV7-9, with 8 bases that match TRBD1. The CDR3 loop spans 13 amino acids. V shed 7 bases and J 4 bases; nucleotides not matched to a gene: 5. CDR1 SEHNR and CDR2 FQNEAQ come from the germline V gene (reference sequence). CDR3 DNA: TGTGCCAGCACCCAGGGGGCGGGCTATGGCTACACCTTC. As protein: CASTQGAGYGYTF.

V usage is TRBV5-6 and J usage is TRBJ2-5; D is unresolved. The CDR3 is 14 amino acids. V dropped 5 bases and J dropped 0 bases, with 11 bases sitting between them. Germline CDR1 and CDR2: SGHDT and YYEEEE. As DNA, the CDR3 is TGTGCCAGCAGTGGGCTCCCGTACCAAGAGACCCAGTACTTC. It is translated as CASSGLPYQETQYF.

V gene TRBV6-6 combines with J gene TRBJ2-7, with 8 nucleotides matching TRBD1. This CDR3 has 16 residues. Germline values: CDR1 MNHNY, CDR2 SVGAGI (reference sequence). J was trimmed by 5 bases and V by 5 bases; bases with no gene match: 14. The CDR3 spells CASSRQGLTPLHEQYF. CDR3 nucleotides: TGTGCCAGCAGTCGACAGGGGCTAACCCCCCTCCACGAGCAGTACTTC.

V gene TRBV7-2 combines with J gene TRBJ2-7; 7 bases fit TRBD2. The germline V gene encodes CDR1 SGHTA and CDR2 FQGNSA. The trim removed 1 base at V and 7 bases at J, leaving 10 bases unmatched. The CDR3 runs to 15 residues. CDR3 region: CASSLERGTAGEQYF. In DNA form, the CDR3 reads TGTGCCAGCAGCTTAGAGCGGGGAACCGCTGGGGAGCAGTACTTC.

The rearrangement uses TRBV20-1 and TRBJ1-2; D perhaps matches TRBD1 (6 bases). Germline V gives CDR1 DFQATT, CDR2 SNEGSKA (reference sequence). The CDR3 is 11 amino acids. V was clipped by 5 bases and J by 3 bases, with 7 bases between them. CDR3 in amino acids: CSAWTDYGYTF. CDR3 in DNA: TGCAGTGCTTGGACAGACTATGGCTACACCTTC.

The chain couples TRBV12-3 or TRBV12-4 to TRBJ1-2, with 7 bases fitting TRBD1. V was clipped by 2 bases and J by 6 bases; unmatched bases: 3. This CDR3 is built from 13 residues. In DNA form, the CDR3 reads TGTGCCAGCAGTTTAAGGGGGCTTGATGGCTACACCTTC. It yields the protein CASSLRGLDGYTF.

The chain carries TRBV29-1 and TRBJ1-1; 7 bases align to TRBD1. Germline lookup yields CDR1 SQVTM and CDR2 ANQGSEA. There are 14 residues in the CDR3. The V and J ends lost 7 bases and 1 base, in that order; junction bases with no gene match: 9. The CDR3 sequence is CSARGGIRNTEAFF. The CDR3 nucleotides are TGCAGCGCCCGAGGGGGCATTCGGAACACTGAAGCTTTCTTT. Looking up the rest from reference TRBV29-1 and TRBJ1-1 gives the full variable domain: SAVISQKPSRDICQRGTSLTIQCQVDSQVTMMFWYRQQPGQSLTLIATANQGSEATYESGFVIDKFPISRPNLTFSTLTVSNMSPEDSSIYLCSARGGIRNTEAFFGQGTRLTVV.